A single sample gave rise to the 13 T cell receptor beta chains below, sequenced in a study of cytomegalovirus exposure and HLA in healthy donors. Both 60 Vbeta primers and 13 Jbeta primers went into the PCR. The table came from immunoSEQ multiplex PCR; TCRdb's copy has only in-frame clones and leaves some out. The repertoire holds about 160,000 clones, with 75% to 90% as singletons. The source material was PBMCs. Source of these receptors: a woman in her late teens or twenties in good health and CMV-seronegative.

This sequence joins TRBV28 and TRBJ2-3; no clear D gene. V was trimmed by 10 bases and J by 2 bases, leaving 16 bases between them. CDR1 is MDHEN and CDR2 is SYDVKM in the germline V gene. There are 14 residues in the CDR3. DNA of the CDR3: TGTGCCATTGTACCGCAACCTACCACAGATACGCAGTATTTT. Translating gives CAIVPQPTTDTQYF.

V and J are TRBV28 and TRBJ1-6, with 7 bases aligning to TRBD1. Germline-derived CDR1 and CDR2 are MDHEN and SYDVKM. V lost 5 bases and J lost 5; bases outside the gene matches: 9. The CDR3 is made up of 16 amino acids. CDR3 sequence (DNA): TGTGCCAGCAGTACAGGGGTGAAAAGCCATAATTCACCCCTCCACTTT. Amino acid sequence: CASSTGVKSHNSPLHF.

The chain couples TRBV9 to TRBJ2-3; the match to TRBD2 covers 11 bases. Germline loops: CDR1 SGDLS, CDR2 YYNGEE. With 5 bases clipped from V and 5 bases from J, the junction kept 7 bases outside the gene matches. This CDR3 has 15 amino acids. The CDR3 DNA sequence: TGTGCCAGCAGTTTTGGACTAGCGGGCCGAGATACGCAGTATTTT. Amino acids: CASSFGLAGRDTQYF. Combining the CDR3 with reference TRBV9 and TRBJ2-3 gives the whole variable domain DSGVTQTPKHLITATGQRVTLRCSPRSGDLSVYWYQQSLDQGLQFLIQYYNGEERAKGNILERFSAQQFPDLHSELNLSSLELGDSALYFCASSFGLAGRDTQYFGPGTRLTVL.

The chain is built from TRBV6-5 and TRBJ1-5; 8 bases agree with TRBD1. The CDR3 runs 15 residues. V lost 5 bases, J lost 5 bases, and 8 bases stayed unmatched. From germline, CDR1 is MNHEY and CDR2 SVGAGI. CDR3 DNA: TGTGCCAGCAGTGGACAGGGAAGGGGGGATCAGCCCCAGCATTTT. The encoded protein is CASSGQGRGDQPQHF.

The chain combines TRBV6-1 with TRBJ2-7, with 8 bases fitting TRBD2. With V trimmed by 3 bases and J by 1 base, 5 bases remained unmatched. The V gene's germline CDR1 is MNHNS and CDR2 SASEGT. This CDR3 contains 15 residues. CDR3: CASSDRASGSYEQYF. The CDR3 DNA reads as TGTGCCAGCAGTGACCGGGCTAGCGGGTCCTACGAGCAGTACTTC.

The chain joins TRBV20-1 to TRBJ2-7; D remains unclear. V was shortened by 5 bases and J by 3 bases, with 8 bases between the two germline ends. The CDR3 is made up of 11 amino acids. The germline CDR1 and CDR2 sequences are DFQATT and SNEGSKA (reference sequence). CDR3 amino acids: CSALQDYEQYF. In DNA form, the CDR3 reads TGCAGTGCTCTCCAGGACTACGAGCAGTACTTC.

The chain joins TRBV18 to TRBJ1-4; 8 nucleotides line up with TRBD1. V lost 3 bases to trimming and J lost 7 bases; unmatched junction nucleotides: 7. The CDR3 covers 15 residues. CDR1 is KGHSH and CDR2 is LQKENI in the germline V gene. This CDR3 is CASSPTQGAGEKLFF. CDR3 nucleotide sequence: TGTGCCAGCTCACCGACGCAGGGGGCCGGTGAAAAACTGTTTTTT. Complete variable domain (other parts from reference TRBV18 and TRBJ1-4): NAGVMQNPRHLVRRRGQEARLRCSPMKGHSHVYWYRQLPEEGLKFMVYLQKENIIDESGMPKERFSAEFPKEGPSILRIQQVVRGDSAAYFCASSPTQGAGEKLFFGSGTQLSVL.

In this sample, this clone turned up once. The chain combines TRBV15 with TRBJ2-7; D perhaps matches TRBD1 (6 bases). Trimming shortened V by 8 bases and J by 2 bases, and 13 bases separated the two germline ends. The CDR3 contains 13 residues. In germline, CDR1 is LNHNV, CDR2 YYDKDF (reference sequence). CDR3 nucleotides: TGTGCCACCCGAGGGACACAAACCTACGAGCAGTACTTC. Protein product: CATRGTQTYEQYF.

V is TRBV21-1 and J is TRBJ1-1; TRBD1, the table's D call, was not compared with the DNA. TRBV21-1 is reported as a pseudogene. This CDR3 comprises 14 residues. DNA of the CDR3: TGTGCCAGCAGCACAAGACAGAGGAACACTGAAGCTTTCTTT. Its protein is CASSTRQRNTEAFF.

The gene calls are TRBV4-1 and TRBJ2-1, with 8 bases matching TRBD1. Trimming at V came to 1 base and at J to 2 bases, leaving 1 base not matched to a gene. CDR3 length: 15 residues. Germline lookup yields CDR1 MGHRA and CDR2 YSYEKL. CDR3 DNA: TGCGCCAGCAGCCAAGGACAGGGGCCCTACAATGAGCAGTTCTTC. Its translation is CASSQGQGPYNEQFF.

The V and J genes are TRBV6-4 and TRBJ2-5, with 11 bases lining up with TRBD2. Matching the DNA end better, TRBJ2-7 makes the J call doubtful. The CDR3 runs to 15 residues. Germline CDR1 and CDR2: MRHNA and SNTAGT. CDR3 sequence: CASSLAGGPPYEQYF. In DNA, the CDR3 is TGTGCCAGCAGTTTAGCGGGGGGGCCTCCCTACGAGCAGTACTTC.

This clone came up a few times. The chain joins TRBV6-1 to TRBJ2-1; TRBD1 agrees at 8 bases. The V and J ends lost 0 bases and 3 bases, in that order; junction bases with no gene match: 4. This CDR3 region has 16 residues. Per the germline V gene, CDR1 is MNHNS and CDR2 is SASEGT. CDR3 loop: CASSEAPGTGYNEQFF. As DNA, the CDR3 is TGTGCCAGCAGTGAAGCGCCAGGGACAGGCTACAATGAGCAGTTCTTC.

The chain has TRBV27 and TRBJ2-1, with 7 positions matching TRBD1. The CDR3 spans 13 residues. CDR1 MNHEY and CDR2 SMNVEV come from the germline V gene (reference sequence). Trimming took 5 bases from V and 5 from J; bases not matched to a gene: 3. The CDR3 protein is CASSPQGDNEQFF. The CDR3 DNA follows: TGTGCCAGCAGTCCCCAGGGGGACAATGAGCAGTTCTTC.